This TCR beta chain was sequenced in a study of blood T cell repertoires in COVID-19. Profiled with immunoSEQ multiplex PCR; TCRdb holds only in-frame clones, not every one. Here the sample spans some 240,000 clones, 84% being singletons. CDR3 size: 16 residues. Germline CDR1 MNHNY, CDR2 SVGAGI (reference sequence). Trimming took 2 bases from V and 2 from J; bases not matched to a gene: 3. This clone has only one observation. V and J are TRBV6-6 and TRBJ2-2; TRBD1 matches 9 bases. The TCR sequence derives from a woman aged 40 to 50 who had recovered from COVID-19. Source material: peripheral blood. CDR3 region: CASSYPGQGNTGELFF. The CDR3 DNA follows: TGTGCCAGCAGTTACCCGGGACAGGGTAACACCGGGGAGCTGTTTTTT.